This record looks at one T cell receptor beta chain sequence and its context. Authors' data handling: Scientists estimated how many nucleated cells there were by amplifying reference gene primers. The data were produced by immunoSEQ multiplex PCR, yet TCRdb's version contains in-frame clones alone and is incomplete. V and J calls and clone size are as listed in that table; D and trimming were resolved from the DNA. The sample carries about 72,000 clones, approximately 91% recorded once. The data originate from a study of blood T cell repertoires in COVID-19. As for the study in general: Material from acute and convalescent COVID-19 was sourced from the United States, Italy and Spain.

V was cut by 8 bases and J by 6 bases, with 10 bases left in between. This CDR3 is 12 amino acids long. This clonotype was sampled from a human donor in a cohort sampled during active COVID-19. Sequencing used peripheral blood. The chain uses TRBV12-3 or TRBV12-4 and TRBJ2-2; D gene ambiguous. The CDR3 protein is CASLKRAGELFF. CDR3 coding DNA: TGTGCCAGCCTTAAGCGAGCCGGGGAGCTGTTTTTT.